This TCR beta chain appears in the sequencing data of a study of T cell responses to AZD1222 COVID-19 vaccine. Study-wide findings and caveats: Baseline serology detected seropositivity in only six AZD1222 recipients. Unmutated regions of variants are reportedly targeted by nearly half of spike-specific TCRs. The study found Spike-specific TCR breadth and depth rose after two AZD1222 doses. Along spike, vaccine-associated CD4 TCRs were found throughout, with dominance at 160-218 and 743-854.

The repertoire was sequenced with immunoSEQ multiplex PCR; TCRdb's copy has only in-frame clones and lacks some. The table lists 150,000 or so clones, 90% to 95% of them singletons, with about 1% in the top ten. Comment on this clone: What it recognizes is unknown.

The sequencing used peripheral blood, collected 28 days after the second AZD1222 dose. This TCR was recovered from an adult who received the AZD1222 COVID-19 vaccine.

This CDR3 is CAISEGRRTNEKLFF. The CDR3 DNA reads TGTGCCATCAGTGAAGGCAGGCGAACTAATGAAAAACTGTTTTTT. This chain connects TRBV10-3 to TRBJ1-4, with D hard to call. This CDR3 is 15 amino acids long. Per germline, CDR1 ENHRY and CDR2 SYGVKD. V lost 3 bases, J lost 1 base, and 9 bases lay in between.